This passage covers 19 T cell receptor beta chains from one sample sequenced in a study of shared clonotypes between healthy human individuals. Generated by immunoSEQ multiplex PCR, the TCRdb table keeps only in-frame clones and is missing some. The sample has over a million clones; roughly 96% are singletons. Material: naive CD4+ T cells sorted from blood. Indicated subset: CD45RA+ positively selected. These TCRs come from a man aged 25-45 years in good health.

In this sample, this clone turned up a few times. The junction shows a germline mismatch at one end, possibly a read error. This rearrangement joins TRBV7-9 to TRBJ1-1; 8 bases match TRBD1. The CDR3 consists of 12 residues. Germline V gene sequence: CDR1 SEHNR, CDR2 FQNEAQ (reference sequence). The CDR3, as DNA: TGTGCCAGCAGCTTGGGACAGGAAGCCCTGCCCTTT. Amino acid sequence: CASSLGQEALPF.

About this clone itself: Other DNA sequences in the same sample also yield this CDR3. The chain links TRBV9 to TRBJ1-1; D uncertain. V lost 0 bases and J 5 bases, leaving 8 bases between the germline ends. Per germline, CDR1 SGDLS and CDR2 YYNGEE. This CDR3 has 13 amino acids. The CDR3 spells CASSVVLGTEAFF. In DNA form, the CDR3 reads TGTGCCAGCAGCGTAGTCCTGGGGACTGAAGCTTTCTTT.

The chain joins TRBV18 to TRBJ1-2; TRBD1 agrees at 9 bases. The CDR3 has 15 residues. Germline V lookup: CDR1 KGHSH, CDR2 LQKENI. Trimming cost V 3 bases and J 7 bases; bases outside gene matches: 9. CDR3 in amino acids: CASSPGQGGDGGYTF. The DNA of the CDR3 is TGTGCCAGCTCACCGGGACAGGGAGGAGACGGTGGCTACACCTTC. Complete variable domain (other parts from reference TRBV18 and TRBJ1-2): NAGVMQNPRHLVRRRGQEARLRCSPMKGHSHVYWYRQLPEEGLKFMVYLQKENIIDESGMPKERFSAEFPKEGPSILRIQQVVRGDSAAYFCASSPGQGGDGGYTFGSGTRLTVV.

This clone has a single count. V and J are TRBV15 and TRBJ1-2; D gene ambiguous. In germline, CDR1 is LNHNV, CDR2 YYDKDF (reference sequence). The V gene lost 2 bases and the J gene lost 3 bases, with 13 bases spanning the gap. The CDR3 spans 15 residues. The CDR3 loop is CATSRSPARDYGYTF. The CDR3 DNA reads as TGTGCCACCAGCAGATCACCGGCGAGGGACTATGGCTACACCTTC. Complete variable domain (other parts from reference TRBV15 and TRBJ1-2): DAMVIQNPRYQVTQFGKPVTLSCSQTLNHNVMYWYQQKSSQAPKLLFHYYDKDFNNEADTPDNFQSRRPNTSFCFLDIRSPGLGDTAMYLCATSRSPARDYGYTFGSGTRLTVV.

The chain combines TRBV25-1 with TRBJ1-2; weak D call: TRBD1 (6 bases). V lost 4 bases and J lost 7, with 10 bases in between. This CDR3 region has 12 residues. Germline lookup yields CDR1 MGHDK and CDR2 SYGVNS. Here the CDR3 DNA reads TGTGCCAGCAGTGGGGGGCATTCTGGCTACACCTTC. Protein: CASSGGHSGYTF.

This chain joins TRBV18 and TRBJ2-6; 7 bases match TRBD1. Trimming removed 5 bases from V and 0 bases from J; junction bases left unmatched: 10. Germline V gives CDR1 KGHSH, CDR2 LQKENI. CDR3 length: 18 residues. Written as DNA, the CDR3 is TGTGCCAGCTCATTTGCCGGGACAGCGAGCTCTGGGGCCAACGTCCTGACTTTC. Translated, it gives CASSFAGTASSGANVLTF.

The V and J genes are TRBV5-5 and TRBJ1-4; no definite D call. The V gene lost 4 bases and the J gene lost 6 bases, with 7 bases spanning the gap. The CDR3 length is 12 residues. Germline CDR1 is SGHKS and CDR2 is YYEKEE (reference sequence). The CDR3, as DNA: TGTGCCAGCAGCCTTGGGCATGAAAAACTGTTTTTT. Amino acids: CASSLGHEKLFF.

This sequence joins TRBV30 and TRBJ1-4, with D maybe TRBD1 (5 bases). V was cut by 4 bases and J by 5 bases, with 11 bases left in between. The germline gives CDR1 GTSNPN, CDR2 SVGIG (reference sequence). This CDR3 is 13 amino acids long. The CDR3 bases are TGTGCCTGGATGGGACTCGGCAATGAAAAACTGTTTTTT. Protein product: CAWMGLGNEKLFF.

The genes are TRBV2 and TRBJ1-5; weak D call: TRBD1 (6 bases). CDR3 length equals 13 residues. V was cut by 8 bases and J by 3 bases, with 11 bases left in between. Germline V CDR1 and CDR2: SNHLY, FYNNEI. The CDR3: CASDRTYNQPQHF. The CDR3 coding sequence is TGTGCCAGCGACAGGACGTACAATCAGCCCCAGCATTTT.

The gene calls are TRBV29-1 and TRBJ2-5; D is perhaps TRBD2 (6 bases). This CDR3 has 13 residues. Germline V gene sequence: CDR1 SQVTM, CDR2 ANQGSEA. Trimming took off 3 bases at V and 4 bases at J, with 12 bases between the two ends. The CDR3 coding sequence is TGCAGCGTTGAGTTTGCGGGGCTAGAGACCCAGTACTTC. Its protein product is CSVEFAGLETQYF. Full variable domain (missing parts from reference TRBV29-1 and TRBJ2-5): SAVISQKPSRDICQRGTSLTIQCQVDSQVTMMFWYRQQPGQSLTLIATANQGSEATYESGFVIDKFPISRPNLTFSTLTVSNMSPEDSSIYLCSVEFAGLETQYFGPGTRLLVL.

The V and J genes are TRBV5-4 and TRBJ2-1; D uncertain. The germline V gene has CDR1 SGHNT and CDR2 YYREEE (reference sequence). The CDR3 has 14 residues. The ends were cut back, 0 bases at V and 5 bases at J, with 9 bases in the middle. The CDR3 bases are TGTGCCAGCAGCTTGGTAGTAGCTCACAATGAGCAGTTCTTC. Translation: CASSLVVAHNEQFF.

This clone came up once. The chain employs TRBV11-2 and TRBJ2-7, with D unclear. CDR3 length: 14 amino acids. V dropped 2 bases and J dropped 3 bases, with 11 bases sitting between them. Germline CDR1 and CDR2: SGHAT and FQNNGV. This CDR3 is CASSLLAEHYEQYF. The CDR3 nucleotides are TGTGCCAGCAGCTTACTGGCGGAGCACTACGAGCAGTACTTC.

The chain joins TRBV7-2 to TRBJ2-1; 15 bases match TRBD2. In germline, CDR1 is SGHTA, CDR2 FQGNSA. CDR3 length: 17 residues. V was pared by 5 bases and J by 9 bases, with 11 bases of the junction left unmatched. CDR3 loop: CASSPSRTSGRVLEQFF. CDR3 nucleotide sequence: TGTGCCAGCAGCCCCTCTCGGACTAGCGGGAGGGTACTTGAGCAGTTCTTC.

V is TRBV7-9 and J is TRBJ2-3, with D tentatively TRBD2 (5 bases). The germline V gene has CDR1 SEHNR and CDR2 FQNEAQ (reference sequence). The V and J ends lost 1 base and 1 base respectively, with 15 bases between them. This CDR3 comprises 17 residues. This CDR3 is CASSLGMVGEGTDTQYF. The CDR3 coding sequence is TGTGCCAGCAGCTTAGGGATGGTGGGAGAAGGCACAGATACGCAGTATTTT.

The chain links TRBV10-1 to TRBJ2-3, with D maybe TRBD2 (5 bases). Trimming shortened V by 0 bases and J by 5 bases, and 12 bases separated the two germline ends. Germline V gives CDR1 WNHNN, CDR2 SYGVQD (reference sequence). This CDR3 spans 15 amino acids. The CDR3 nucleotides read TGCGCCAGCAGTGAGTCCGTGGGAGTTGTAGATACGCAGTATTTT. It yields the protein CASSESVGVVDTQYF.

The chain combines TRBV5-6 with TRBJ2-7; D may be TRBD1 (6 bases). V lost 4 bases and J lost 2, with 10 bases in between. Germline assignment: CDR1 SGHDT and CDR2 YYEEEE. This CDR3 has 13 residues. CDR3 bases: TGTGCCAGCAGCACCGGGACAACCTACGAGCAGTACTTC. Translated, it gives CASSTGTTYEQYF.

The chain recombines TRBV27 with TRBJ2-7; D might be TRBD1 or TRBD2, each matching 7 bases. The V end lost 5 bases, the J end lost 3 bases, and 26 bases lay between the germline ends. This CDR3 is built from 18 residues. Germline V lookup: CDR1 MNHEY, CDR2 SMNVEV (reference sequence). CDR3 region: CASSPRLGQGGEYYEQYF. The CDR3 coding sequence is TGTGCCAGCAGTCCCCGTTTGGGCCAGGGGGGGGAATACTACGAGCAGTACTTC.

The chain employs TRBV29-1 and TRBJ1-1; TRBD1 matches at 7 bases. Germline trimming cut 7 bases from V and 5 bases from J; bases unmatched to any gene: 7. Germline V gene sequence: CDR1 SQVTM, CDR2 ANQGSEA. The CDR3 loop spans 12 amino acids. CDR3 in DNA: TGCAGCGGGTATCAGGGGGGGACTGAAGCTTTCTTT. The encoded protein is CSGYQGGTEAFF.

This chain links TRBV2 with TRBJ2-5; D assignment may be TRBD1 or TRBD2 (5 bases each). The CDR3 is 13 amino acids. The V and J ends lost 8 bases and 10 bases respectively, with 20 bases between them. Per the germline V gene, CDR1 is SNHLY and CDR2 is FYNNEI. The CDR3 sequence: CASGGADLGDQYF. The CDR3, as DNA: TGTGCCAGCGGGGGTGCGGACCTGGGGGACCAGTACTTC. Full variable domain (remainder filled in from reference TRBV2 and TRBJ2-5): EPEVTQTPSHQVTQMGQEVILRCVPISNHLYFYWYRQILGQKVEFLVSFYNNEISEKSEIFDDQFSVERPDGSNFTLKIRSTKLEDSAMYFCASGGADLGDQYFGPGTRLLVL.